Listed below are T cell receptor beta chains from one sample, sequenced in a study of blood T cell repertoires in COVID-19. TCRdb keeps only in-frame clones here, not all; method: immunoSEQ multiplex PCR. The sample lists 100,000 to 150,000 clones, around 70% seen once, with around 6% in the top ten. The sequenced material came from peripheral blood. These receptor sequences come from an older man with COVID-19, enrolled during active disease. Both conserved end residues are part of each CDR3. Each record gives: V gene, J gene, D gene, clone size, CDR3 protein, CDR3 DNA. A D gene is named only where the DNA matches it firmly. Rows give clone size only sometimes, using once, few, many, or a class for an expanded clone.

TRBV28	TRBJ2-6	.	.	CASTEKAGANVLTF	TGTGCCAGCACCGAGAAAGCTGGGGCCAACGTCCTGACTTTC
TRBV19	TRBJ2-3	.	.	CASTPGGTLRGTDTQYF	TGTGCCAGTACCCCCGGTGGGACTCTGCGGGGCACAGATACGCAGTATTTT
TRBV28	TRBJ2-2	TRBD1	.	CASSLLQGASGELFF	TGTGCCAGCAGTTTATTACAGGGGGCGTCCGGGGAGCTGTTTTTT
TRBV29-1	TRBJ1-1	.	once	CSAFGGERTNTEAFF	TGCAGCGCGTTCGGAGGGGAACGGACTAACACTGAAGCTTTCTTT
TRBV2	TRBJ2-3	TRBD2	.	CASSEGGRVSDTQYF	TGTGCCAGCAGTGAAGGAGGGAGGGTAAGCGATACGCAGTATTTT
TRBV21-1	TRBJ2-7	.	few	CASSKEPGQGLYEQYF	TGTGCCAGCAGCAAAGAACCGGGACAGGGCCTCTACGAGCAGTACTTC
TRBV7-2	TRBJ2-2	.	few	CASSRRTANTGELFF	TGTGCCAGCAGTAGGAGGACAGCGAACACCGGGGAGCTGTTTTTT
TRBV18	TRBJ1-2	.	.	CASSSNLEGANYGYTF	TGTGCCAGCTCATCGAACCTAGAAGGGGCTAACTATGGCTACACCTTC
TRBV18	TRBJ1-5	.	.	CASSREGEQPQHF	TGTGCCAGCTCACGGGAGGGGGAACAGCCCCAGCATTTT
TRBV9	TRBJ2-3	TRBD2	.	CASSVTAGGGDTQYF	TGTGCCAGCAGCGTTACCGCGGGGGGGGGAGATACGCAGTATTTT
TRBV6-1	TRBJ2-2	.	.	CASSEVRATGELFF	TGTGCCAGCAGTGAAGTCAGGGCCACCGGGGAGCTGTTTTTT
TRBV28	TRBJ2-7	.	.	CASRTGGGSSYEQYF	TGTGCCAGCAGGACGGGGGGCGGGAGCTCCTACGAGCAGTACTTC
TRBV24-1	TRBJ1-1	.	few	CATSDGGTWAFF	TGTGCCACCAGTGACGGGGGTACTTGGGCTTTCTTT
TRBV12-2	TRBJ2-7	.	.	CASRLARGSDEQYF	TGTGCAAGTCGCTTAGCGAGAGGGAGCGACGAGCAGTACTTC
TRBV30	TRBJ1-2	TRBD1	.	CAWSRDRPKGYTF	TGTGCCTGGAGTCGGGACAGACCAAAAGGCTACACCTTC
TRBV3-1/TRBV3-2	TRBJ1-2	TRBD1	.	CASSQDGTGGYYGYTF	TGTGCCAGCAGCCAAGACGGGACAGGGGGCTACTATGGCTACACCTTC
TRBV6-5	TRBJ1-2	.	.	CASSYSRELSDGYTF	TGTGCCAGCAGTTACTCCAGGGAACTCTCGGATGGCTACACCTTC
TRBV7-3	TRBJ2-1	.	.	CASSSTSYNEQFF	TGTGCCAGCAGTTCCACTTCTTACAATGAGCAGTTCTTC
TRBV19	TRBJ1-3	.	.	CASSMSESSGNTIYF	TGTGCCAGTAGTATGAGCGAAAGCTCTGGAAACACCATATATTTT
TRBV4-1	TRBJ2-1	.	.	CASSQVPGEYLNEQFF	TGCGCCAGCAGCCAAGTCCCGGGAGAATATTTGAATGAGCAGTTCTTC
TRBV10-1	TRBJ2-7	.	.	CASSDYPYEQYF	TGCGCCAGCAGTGACTATCCCTACGAGCAGTACTTC
TRBV5-4	TRBJ2-5	.	.	CASGGTGGNQETQYF	TGTGCCAGCGGAGGGACTGGGGGGAACCAAGAGACCCAGTACTTC
TRBV6-1	TRBJ2-1	.	.	CASSEGQPEYNEQFF	TGTGCCAGCAGTGAGGGACAACCAGAGTACAATGAGCAGTTCTTC
TRBV18	TRBJ2-7	.	.	CASSPGLYYEQYF	TGTGCCAGCTCACCAGGGCTTTACTACGAGCAGTACTTC
TRBV12-3/TRBV12-4	TRBJ1-2	.	.	CASRGQGGYTF	TGTGCCAGCAGAGGTCAGGGTGGCTACACCTTC
TRBV11-2	TRBJ2-1	.	once	CASSLLLGGYNEQFF	TGTGCCAGCAGCTTACTCCTAGGGGGATACAATGAGCAGTTCTTC
TRBV29-1	TRBJ2-3	TRBD1	once	CSVDGTGVLPDTQYF	TGCAGCGTCGATGGGACAGGGGTTCTCCCAGATACGCAGTATTTT